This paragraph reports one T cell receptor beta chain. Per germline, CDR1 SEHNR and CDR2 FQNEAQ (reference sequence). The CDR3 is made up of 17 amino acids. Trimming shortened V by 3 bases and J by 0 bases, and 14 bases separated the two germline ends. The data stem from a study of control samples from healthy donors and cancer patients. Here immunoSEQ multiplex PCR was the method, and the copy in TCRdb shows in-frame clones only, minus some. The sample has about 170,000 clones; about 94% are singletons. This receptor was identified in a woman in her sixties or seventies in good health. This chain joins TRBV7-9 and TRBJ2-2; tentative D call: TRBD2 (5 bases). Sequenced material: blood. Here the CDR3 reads CASSFLAGRANTGELFF. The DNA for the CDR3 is TGTGCCAGCAGCTTCCTAGCCGGACGGGCGAACACCGGGGAGCTGTTTTTT.